This TCR beta chain was documented in a study of T cell changes during pregnancy in multiple sclerosis. Sequencing used immunoSEQ multiplex PCR; TCRdb keeps in-frame clones, though not all of them. This sample has tens of thousands of clones, with more than 70% found just once. This CDR3 has 15 amino acids. Germline V CDR1 and CDR2: SNHLY, FYNNEI. V shed 6 bases, J shed 3 bases, and the junction held 8 bases outside the gene matches. The source was CD8+ T cells from peripheral blood mononuclear cells, collected after pregnancy. The J gene is TRBJ1-1, the V gene TRBV2; 9 bases align to TRBD1. The sequence derives from a female donor in good health, enrolled as a control in a pregnancy study. In DNA, the CDR3 is TGTGCCAGCAGGGAAACAGGGGGCAGTGACACTGAAGCTTTCTTT. The encoded protein is CASRETGGSDTEAFF. The entire variable domain, with the rest obtained from reference TRBV2 and TRBJ1-1, is as follows: EPEVTQTPSHQVTQMGQEVILRCVPISNHLYFYWYRQILGQKVEFLVSFYNNEISEKSEIFDDQFSVERPDGSNFTLKIRSTKLEDSAMYFCASRETGGSDTEAFFGQGTRLTVV.